One T cell receptor delta chain is described in this entry. This clone came up a few times. What this receptor recognizes is not known. The translation of this DNA and the TCRdb protein of a much larger clone differ at residue 3, probably owing to a read error; the protein shown here is translated from the DNA. Libraries came from multiplex PCR. The sequencer listed for this sample is Illumina MiSeq. Every sorted gammadelta T cell sample had both its TCR gamma (TRG) and TCR delta (TRD) chains sequenced. Per the authors' processing: The repertoire analyses used clonotype tree plots, the accumulated frequency of the top 20 clonotypes, and diversity index (DI) and D75 metrics. TCRdb called clones afresh from the public reads with CATT; identical DNA rows were later merged. TCRdb, not the authors, supplied the V and J calls. The sample table lists 93,000 or so delta-chain clones, 0.9% to 1% of them with a count of one. The ten biggest clones cover around a tenth of the sample.

For bulk TCR repertoire analysis, Vgamma9/Vdelta2+ and Vdelta2-negative gammadelta T cell populations were isolated by flow sorting from peripheral blood mononuclear cells. The data are from a study of γδ T cells in repeated Plasmodium falciparum infection (dated by TCRdb to about 2021). Background on the whole study: Malian children exposed to intense seasonal malaria transmission were enrolled in the natural-infection arm and compared with Australian children matched for age and gender. The gammadelta TCR repertoires from Mali were analysed in two ways: cross-sectionally during periods with no transmission, and longitudinally across episodes of acute febrile malaria. About five malaria-naive U.S. adults underwent four controlled human malaria infections by bites from P. falciparum NF54-infected Anopheles stephensi mosquitoes over approximately 600 days. Samples from controlled-infection subjects were taken at baseline, right before selected infections, and 21 days after each infection. The study looked at how repeated Plasmodium falciparum infection shapes the human gammadelta T cell repertoire, using both natural infection in Mali and controlled human malaria infection. The paper's findings and limits, for the study overall: Because the controlled-infection cohort was small, analysis of inter-individual variability in gammadelta T cell responses was limited. Repeated controlled infections appeared to drive waves of new clonotype selection in Vdelta2-negative, largely Vdelta1+, gammadelta TCR repertoires. Compared with Australian children, Malian children appeared to have Vdelta2-negative gammadelta TCR repertoires that were more clonally expanded, less diverse and less shared. Vgamma9/Vdelta2+ TCR repertoires kept a highly stable polyclonal repertoire across time and infection, and many TCRgamma sequences overlapped between individuals. Generalizability was limited because the Malian cohort was drawn from a small rural village of predominantly one ethnic group.

The CDR3 contains 25 residues, cysteine and phenylalanine counted. CDR3 DNA is the only sequence kept; it has 75 bases, read in frame from the first base. The germline V gene supplies CDR1 TSWWSYY and CDR2 QGS. This clonotype was obtained from a pool of human donors (malaria-infected and uninfected, not separated). The sequence is built from TRDV1 and TRDJ1; the central 11 bases match TRDD3. The sample comprised gamma-delta T cells from blood. The CDR3 corresponds to CAIGEQKNLALPYLLGDMVDDKLIF. The DNA sequence is given as TGTGCTATTGGGGAACAGAAAAATCTCGCCTTGCCTTATTTACTGGGGGATATGGTGGACGATAAACTCATCTTT.